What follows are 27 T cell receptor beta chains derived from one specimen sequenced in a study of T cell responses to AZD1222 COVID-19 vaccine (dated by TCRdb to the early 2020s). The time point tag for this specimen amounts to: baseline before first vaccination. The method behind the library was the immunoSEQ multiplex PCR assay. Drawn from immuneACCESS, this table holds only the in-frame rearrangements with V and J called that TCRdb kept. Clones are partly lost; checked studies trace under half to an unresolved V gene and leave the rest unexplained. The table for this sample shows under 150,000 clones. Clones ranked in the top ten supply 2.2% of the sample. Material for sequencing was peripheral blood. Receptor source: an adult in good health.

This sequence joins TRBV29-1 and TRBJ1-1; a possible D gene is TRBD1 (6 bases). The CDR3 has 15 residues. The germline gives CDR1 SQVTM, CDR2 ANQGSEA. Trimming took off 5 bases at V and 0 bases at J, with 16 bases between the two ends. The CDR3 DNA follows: TGCAGCGTTTTCAGGGGCGGAAAAATGAACACTGAAGCTTTCTTT. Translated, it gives CSVFRGGKMNTEAFF.

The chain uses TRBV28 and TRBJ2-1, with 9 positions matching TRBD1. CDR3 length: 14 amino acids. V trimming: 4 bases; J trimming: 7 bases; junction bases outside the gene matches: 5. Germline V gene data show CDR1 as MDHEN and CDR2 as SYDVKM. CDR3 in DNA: TGTGCCAGCAGTTATGCCGACAGGGGGAATGAGCAGTTCTTC. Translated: CASSYADRGNEQFF.

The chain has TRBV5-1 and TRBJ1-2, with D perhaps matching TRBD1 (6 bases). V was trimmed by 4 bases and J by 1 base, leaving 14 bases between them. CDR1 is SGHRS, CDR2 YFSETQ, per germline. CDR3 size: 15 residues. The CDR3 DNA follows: TGCGCCAGCAGCCCCGGACAGCAGATTAACTATGGCTACACCTTC. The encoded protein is CASSPGQQINYGYTF.

For the CDR3, the DNA is TGTGCCAGCATTTCCTTGGACAGAGGCTATGGCTACACCTTC. Its translation is CASISLDRGYGYTF. This chain uses TRBV6-5 with TRBJ1-2; weak D call: TRBD1 (6 bases). V dropped 7 bases and J dropped 4 bases, with 16 bases sitting between them. Germline loops: CDR1 MNHEY, CDR2 SVGAGI. This CDR3 has 14 residues.

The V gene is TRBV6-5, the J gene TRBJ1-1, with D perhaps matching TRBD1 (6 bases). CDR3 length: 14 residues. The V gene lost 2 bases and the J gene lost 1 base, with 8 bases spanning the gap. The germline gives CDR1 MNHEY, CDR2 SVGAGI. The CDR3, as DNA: TGTGCCAGCAGTTACCAGGGACAGAACACTGAAGCTTTCTTT. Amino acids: CASSYQGQNTEAFF.

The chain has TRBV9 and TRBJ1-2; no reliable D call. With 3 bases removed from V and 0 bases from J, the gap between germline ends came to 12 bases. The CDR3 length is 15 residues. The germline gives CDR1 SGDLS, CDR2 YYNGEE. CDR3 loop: CASSAASGPNYGYTF. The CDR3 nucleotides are TGTGCCAGCAGCGCCGCAAGCGGACCTAACTATGGCTACACCTTC.

The CDR3 protein is CASSLTDYYGYTF. CDR3 in DNA: TGCGCCAGCAGCCTGACAGATTACTATGGCTACACCTTC. The chain has TRBV5-1 and TRBJ1-2, with D perhaps matching TRBD1 (5 bases). The CDR3 is made up of 13 amino acids. V lost 4 bases and J 3 bases, leaving 10 bases between the germline ends. The germline gives CDR1 SGHRS, CDR2 YFSETQ.

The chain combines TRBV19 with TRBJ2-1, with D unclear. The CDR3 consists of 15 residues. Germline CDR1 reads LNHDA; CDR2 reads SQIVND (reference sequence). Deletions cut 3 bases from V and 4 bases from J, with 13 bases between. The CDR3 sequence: CASSIELSGYNEQFF. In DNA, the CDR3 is TGTGCCAGTAGTATCGAACTAAGTGGATACAATGAGCAGTTCTTC.

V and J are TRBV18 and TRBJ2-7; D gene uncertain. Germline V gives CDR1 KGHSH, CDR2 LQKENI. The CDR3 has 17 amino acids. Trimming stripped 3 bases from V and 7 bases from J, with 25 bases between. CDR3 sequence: CASSPRTERTFVREQYF. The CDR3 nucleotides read TGTGCCAGCTCACCGCGGACCGAGAGAACATTCGTGAGGGAGCAGTACTTC. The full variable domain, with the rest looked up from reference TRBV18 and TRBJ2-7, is NAGVMQNPRHLVRRRGQEARLRCSPMKGHSHVYWYRQLPEEGLKFMVYLQKENIIDESGMPKERFSAEFPKEGPSILRIQQVVRGDSAAYFCASSPRTERTFVREQYFGPGTRLTVT.

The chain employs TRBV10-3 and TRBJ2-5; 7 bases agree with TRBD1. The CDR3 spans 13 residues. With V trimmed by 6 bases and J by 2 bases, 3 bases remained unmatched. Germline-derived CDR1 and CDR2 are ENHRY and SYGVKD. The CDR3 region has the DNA TGTGCCATCAGCCCGGGACAGCAAGAGACCCAGTACTTC. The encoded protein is CAISPGQQETQYF.

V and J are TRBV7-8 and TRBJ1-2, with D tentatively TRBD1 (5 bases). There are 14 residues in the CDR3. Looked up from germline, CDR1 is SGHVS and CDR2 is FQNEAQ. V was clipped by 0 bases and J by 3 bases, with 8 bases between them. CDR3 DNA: TGTGCCAGCAGCTTAGCGGGGGGGGACTATGGCTACACCTTC. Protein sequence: CASSLAGGDYGYTF.

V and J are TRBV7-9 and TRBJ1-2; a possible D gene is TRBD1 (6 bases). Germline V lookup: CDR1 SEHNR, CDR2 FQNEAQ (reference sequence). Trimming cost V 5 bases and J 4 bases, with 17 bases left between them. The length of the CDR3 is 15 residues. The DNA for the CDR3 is TGTGCCAGCAGCGCCTACTTAGGGGGACTCTATGGCTACACCTTC. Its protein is CASSAYLGGLYGYTF.

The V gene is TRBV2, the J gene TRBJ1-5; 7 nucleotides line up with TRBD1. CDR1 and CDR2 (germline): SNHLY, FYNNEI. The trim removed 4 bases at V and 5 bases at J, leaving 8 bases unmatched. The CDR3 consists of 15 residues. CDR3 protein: CASSGTGGGHQPQHF. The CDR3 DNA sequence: TGTGCCAGCAGTGGGACAGGAGGGGGCCATCAGCCCCAGCATTTT.

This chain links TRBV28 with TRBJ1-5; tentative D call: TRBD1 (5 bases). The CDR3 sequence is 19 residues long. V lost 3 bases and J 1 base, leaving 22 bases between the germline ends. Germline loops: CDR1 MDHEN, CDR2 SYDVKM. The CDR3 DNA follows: TGTGCCAGCAGTTTTCCCCGCAGGGTCCTTACGAAAAGCAATCAGCCCCAGCATTTT. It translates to CASSFPRRVLTKSNQPQHF. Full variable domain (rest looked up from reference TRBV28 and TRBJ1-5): DVKVTQSSRYLVKRTGEKVFLECVQDMDHENMFWYRQDPGLGLRLIYFSYDVKMKEKGDIPEGYSVSREKKERFSLILESASTNQTSMYLCASSFPRRVLTKSNQPQHFGDGTRLSIL.

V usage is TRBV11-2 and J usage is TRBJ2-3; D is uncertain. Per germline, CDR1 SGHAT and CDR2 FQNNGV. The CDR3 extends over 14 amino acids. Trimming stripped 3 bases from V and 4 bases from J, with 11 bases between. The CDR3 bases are TGTGCCAGCAGCTTGTCAACGGCTGCAGATACGCAGTATTTT. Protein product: CASSLSTAADTQYF.

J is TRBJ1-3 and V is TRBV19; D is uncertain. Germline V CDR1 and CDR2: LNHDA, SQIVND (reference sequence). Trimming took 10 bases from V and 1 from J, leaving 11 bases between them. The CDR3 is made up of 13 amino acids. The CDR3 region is CATSGSSGNTIYF. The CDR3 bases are TGTGCCACCTCCGGGAGTTCTGGAAACACCATATATTTT.

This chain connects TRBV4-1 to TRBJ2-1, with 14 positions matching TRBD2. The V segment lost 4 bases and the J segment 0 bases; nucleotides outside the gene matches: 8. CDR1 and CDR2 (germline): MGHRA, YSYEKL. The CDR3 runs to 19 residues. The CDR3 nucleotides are TGCGCCAGCAGCCCGGGACTAGCGGGGGCCACGAGCTCCTACAATGAGCAGTTCTTC. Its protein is CASSPGLAGATSSYNEQFF.

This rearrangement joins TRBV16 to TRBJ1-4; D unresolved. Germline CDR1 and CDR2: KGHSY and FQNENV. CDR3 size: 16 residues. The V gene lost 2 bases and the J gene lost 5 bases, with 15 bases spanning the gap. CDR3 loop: CASSQGLGTKNEKLFF. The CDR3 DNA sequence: TGTGCCAGCAGCCAAGGGTTGGGCACAAAAAATGAAAAACTGTTTTTT.

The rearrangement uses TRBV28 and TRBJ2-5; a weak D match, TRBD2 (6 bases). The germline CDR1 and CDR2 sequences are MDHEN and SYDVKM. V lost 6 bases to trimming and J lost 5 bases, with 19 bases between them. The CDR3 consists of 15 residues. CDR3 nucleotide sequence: TGTGCCAGCAGCTCGACTAGTTTCTCCTGGGAGACCCAGTACTTC. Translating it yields CASSSTSFSWETQYF.

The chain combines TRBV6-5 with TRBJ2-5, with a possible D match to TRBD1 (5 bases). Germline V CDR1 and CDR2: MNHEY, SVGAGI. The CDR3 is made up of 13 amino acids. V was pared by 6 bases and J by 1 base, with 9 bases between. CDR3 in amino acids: CASSLTVQETQYF. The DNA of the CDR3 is TGTGCCAGCAGCCTGACAGTCCAAGAGACCCAGTACTTC.

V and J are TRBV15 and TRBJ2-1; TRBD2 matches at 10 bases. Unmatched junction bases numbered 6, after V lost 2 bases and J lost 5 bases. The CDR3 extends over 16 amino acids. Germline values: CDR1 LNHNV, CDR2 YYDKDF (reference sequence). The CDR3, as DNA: TGTGCCACCAGCAGATTGAGCGGGGGGGCTGACAATGAGCAGTTCTTC. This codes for CATSRLSGGADNEQFF.

The CDR3 coding sequence is TGTGCCAGCAGCTTGGCCCTTATAGCGGGGGCGATCCAAGAGACCCAGTACTTC. Amino acids: CASSLALIAGAIQETQYF. The chain is built from TRBV5-8 and TRBJ2-5; 9 bases are shared with TRBD2. The CDR3 totals 18 residues. J was trimmed by 1 base and V by 0 bases; bases with no gene match: 10. From germline, CDR1 is SGHTS and CDR2 YDEGEE. Based on the CDR3 plus reference TRBV5-8 and TRBJ2-5, the full variable domain is EAGVTQSPTHLIKTRGQQATLRCSPISGHTSVYWYQQALGLGLQFLLWYDEGEERNRGNFPPRFSGRQFPNYSSELNVNALELEDSALYLCASSLALIAGAIQETQYFGPGTRLLVL.

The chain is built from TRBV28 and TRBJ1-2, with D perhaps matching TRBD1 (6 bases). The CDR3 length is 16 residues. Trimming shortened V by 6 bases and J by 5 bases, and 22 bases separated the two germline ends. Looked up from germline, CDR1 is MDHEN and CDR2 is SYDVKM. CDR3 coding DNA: TGTGCCAGCAGGCCCTCCACGGGGCAGGGGCAATATGGCTACACCTTC. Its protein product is CASRPSTGQGQYGYTF.

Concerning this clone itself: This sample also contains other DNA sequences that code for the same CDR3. CDR3 nucleotide sequence: TGTGCCAGCAGTTACGGTTACAATGAGCAGTTCTTC. It specifies CASSYGYNEQFF. J is TRBJ2-1 and V is TRBV6-2 or TRBV6-3; D is unresolved. The V end lost 2 bases, the J end lost 4 bases, and 3 bases lay between the germline ends. The germline gives CDR1 MNHEY, CDR2 SVGEGT. The CDR3 covers 12 residues.

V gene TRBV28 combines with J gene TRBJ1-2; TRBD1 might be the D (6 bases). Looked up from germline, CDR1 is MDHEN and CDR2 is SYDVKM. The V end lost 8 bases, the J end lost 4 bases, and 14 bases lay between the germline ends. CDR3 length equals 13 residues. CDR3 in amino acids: CASCSTGIYGYTF. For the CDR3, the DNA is TGTGCCAGCTGCTCAACAGGGATCTATGGCTACACCTTC.

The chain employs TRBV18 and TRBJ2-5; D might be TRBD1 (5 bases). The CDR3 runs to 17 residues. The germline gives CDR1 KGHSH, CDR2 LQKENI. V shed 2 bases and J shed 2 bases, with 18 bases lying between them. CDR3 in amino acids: CASSPLEGRAIQETQYF. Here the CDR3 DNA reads TGTGCCAGCTCACCATTAGAAGGCAGGGCAATTCAAGAGACCCAGTACTTC.

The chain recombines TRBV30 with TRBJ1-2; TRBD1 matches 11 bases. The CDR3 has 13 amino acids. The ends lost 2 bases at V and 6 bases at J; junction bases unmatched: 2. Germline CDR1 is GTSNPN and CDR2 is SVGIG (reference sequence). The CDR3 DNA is TGTGCCTGGAGTCAGGACAGGGGGCATGGCTACACCTTC. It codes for CAWSQDRGHGYTF.